This TCR beta chain was identified during a study of shared clonotypes between healthy human individuals. The repertoire was sequenced with immunoSEQ multiplex PCR; TCRdb's copy has only in-frame clones and lacks some. The table lists 2.3 million or so clones, just over 90% of them singletons. The germline V and J ends were trimmed by 6 bases and 7 bases, with 19 bases remaining between them. The germline CDR1 and CDR2 sequences are SNHLY and FYNNEI. This CDR3 has 15 amino acids. The source material was naive CD4+ T cells from PBMCs. The subset here: CD45RA+ positively selected. The V gene is TRBV2, the J gene TRBJ1-5; D is possibly TRBD1 (5 bases). This receptor was identified in a man between 18 and 29 years old in good health. Some clones in this sample may be carry-over from other donors' samples. As DNA, the CDR3 is TGTGCCAGCAGCCGGGGGTGGCAGGGAAAACAGCCCCAGCATTTT. Residues: CASSRGWQGKQPQHF.